The clone carrying this TCR beta chain appeared a single time. Here immunoSEQ multiplex PCR was the method, and the copy in TCRdb shows in-frame clones only, minus some. The data show about 210,000 clones, approximately 87% seen once. The data belong to a study of blood T cell repertoires in COVID-19. Trimming cost V 7 bases and J 0 bases, with 13 bases left between them. CDR3 size: 15 residues. Germline V lookup: CDR1 LNHDA, CDR2 SQIVND (reference sequence). The TCR originated in a man aged 55 to 70 who had recovered from COVID-19. Sequenced: peripheral blood. The rearrangement uses TRBV19 and TRBJ1-3; no definite D call. The CDR3 spells CASTLRISSGNTIYF. In nucleotides, the CDR3 is TGTGCCAGTACCCTCAGGATTTCCTCTGGAAACACCATATATTTT.